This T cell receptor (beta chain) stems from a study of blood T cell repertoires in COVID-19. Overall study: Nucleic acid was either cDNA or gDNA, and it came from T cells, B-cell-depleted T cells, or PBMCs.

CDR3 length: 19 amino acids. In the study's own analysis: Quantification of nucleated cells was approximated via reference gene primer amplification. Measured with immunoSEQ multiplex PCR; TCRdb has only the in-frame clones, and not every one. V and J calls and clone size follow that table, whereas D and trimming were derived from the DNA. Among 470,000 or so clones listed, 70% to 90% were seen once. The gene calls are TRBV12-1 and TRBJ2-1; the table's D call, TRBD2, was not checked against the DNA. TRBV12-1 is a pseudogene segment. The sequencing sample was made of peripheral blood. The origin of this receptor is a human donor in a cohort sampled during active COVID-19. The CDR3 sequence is CASSADLIAGIASYNEQFF. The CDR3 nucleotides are TGTGCCAGCAGCGCCGACCTAATAGCGGGAATCGCCTCTTACAATGAGCAGTTCTTC.